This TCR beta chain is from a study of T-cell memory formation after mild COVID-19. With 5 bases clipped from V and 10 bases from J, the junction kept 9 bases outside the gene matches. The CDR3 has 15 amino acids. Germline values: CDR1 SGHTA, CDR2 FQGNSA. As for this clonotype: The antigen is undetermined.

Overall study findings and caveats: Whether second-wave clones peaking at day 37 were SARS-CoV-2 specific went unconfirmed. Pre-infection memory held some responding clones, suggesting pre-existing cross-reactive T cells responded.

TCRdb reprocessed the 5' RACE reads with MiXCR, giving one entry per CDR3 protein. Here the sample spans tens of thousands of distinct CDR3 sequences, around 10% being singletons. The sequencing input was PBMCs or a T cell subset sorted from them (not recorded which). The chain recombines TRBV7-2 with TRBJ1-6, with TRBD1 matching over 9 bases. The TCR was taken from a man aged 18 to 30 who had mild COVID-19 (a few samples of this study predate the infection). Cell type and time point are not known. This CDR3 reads CASSPGTGRNSPLHF. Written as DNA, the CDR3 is TGTGCCAGCAGCCCGGGGACAGGGAGGAACTCACCCCTCCACTTT.